Below, 6 T cell receptor beta chains from the same sample are listed, as sequenced in a study of blood T cell repertoires in COVID-19. Assay: immunoSEQ multiplex PCR; the TCRdb copy retains only in-frame clones and omits some. This table has 55,000 to 75,000 clones, around 82% appearing once. Source material: peripheral blood. The receptors stem from a human donor in a cohort sampled during active COVID-19.

The gene calls are TRBV19 and TRBJ1-2; no clear D. The CDR3 runs to 15 residues. V was shortened by 5 bases and J by 2 bases, with 15 bases between the two germline ends. From germline, CDR1 is LNHDA and CDR2 SQIVND (reference sequence). The CDR3 region is CASSQYSGKNYGYTF. As DNA, the CDR3 is TGTGCCAGTAGTCAGTACTCCGGGAAAAACTATGGCTACACCTTC. The variable domain in full, completed from reference TRBV19 and TRBJ1-2, reads DGGITQSPKYLFRKEGQNVTLSCEQNLNHDAMYWYRQDPGQGLRLIYYSQIVNDFQKGDIAEGYSVSREKKESFPLTVTSAQKNPTAFYLCASSQYSGKNYGYTFGSGTRLTVV.

The chain joins TRBV5-6 to TRBJ2-1; 7 nucleotides align to TRBD2. CDR3 length equals 16 residues. Trimming at V came to 3 bases and at J to 8 bases, leaving 14 bases not matched to a gene. CDR1 is SGHDT and CDR2 is YYEEEE in the germline V gene. CDR3 residues: CASSSPTSPTGDEQFF. For the CDR3, the DNA is TGTGCCAGCAGCTCCCCGACTAGCCCCACAGGCGATGAGCAGTTCTTC.

V and J are TRBV23-1 and TRBJ1-6; TRBD1 aligns across 8 bases. TRBV23-1 is labeled an ORF, and its function is uncertain. The CDR3 length is 15 residues. With 8 bases clipped from V and 1 base from J, the junction kept 4 bases outside the gene matches. The chain's CDR3 is CASQGAVSYNSPLHF. The CDR3 DNA follows: TGCGCCAGCCAGGGGGCAGTTTCCTATAATTCACCCCTCCACTTT.

The chain recombines TRBV7-2 with TRBJ2-7; TRBD2 agrees at 15 bases. V lost 0 bases to trimming and J lost 4 bases; unmatched junction nucleotides: 1. Germline V gives CDR1 SGHTA, CDR2 FQGNSA. The CDR3 spans 16 residues. CDR3 DNA sequence: TGTGCCAGCAGCTTAGCCGGGACTAGCGGGGGGTACGAGCAGTACTTC. It is translated as CASSLAGTSGGYEQYF.

The chain joins TRBV10-3 to TRBJ1-1; 8 positions agree with TRBD1. Germline V gene sequence: CDR1 ENHRY, CDR2 SYGVKD. J gave up 7 bases and V 5 bases, and 3 bases lay outside the gene matches. This CDR3 has 12 amino acids. The CDR3 region is CAISYRGVEAFF. The DNA of the CDR3 is TGTGCCATCAGTTACAGGGGGGTTGAAGCTTTCTTT.

The V call is TRBV5-4, the J call TRBJ2-5, with D perhaps TRBD1 (5 bases). The germline gives CDR1 SGHNT, CDR2 YYREEE (reference sequence). This CDR3 contains 16 residues. Trimming stripped 0 bases from V and 4 bases from J, with 16 bases between. Here the CDR3 reads CASSLGVGQGRETQYF. CDR3 in DNA: TGTGCCAGCAGCTTGGGGGTGGGCCAGGGAAGAGAGACCCAGTACTTC.